These 26 T cell receptor beta chains were sequenced from one sample in a study of T-cell memory formation after mild COVID-19 (dated by TCRdb to the early 2020s). The method was 5' RACE. Sequencing was carried out with an Illumina NovaSeq 6000. TCRdb cleaned the public reads at Q25 with fastp, built clones with MiXCR and kept in-frame beta chains. Rows with a matching CDR3 protein are joined into one entry that keeps the most common DNA and genes. Across this sample there are 450,000 or so distinct CDR3 sequences, with around 25% seen only once. Jointly, the top ten make up approximately 13% of the sample. Material for sequencing was PBMCs or a T cell subset sorted from them (not recorded which). Source of these receptors: an adult woman who had mild COVID-19 (a few samples of this study predate the infection). The sample titles of this study are shuffled in the database, so cell type and time point are left out; the donor was told from shared clones.

This clonotype was detected only a few times. V is TRBV7-8 and J is TRBJ2-1; D assignment may be TRBD1 or TRBD2 (5 bases each). CDR1 and CDR2 from the germline V gene are SGHVS and FQNEAQ. The CDR3 loop spans 14 amino acids. V lost 4 bases and J 6 bases, leaving 13 bases between the germline ends. This CDR3 reads CASSWARGLNEQFF. For the CDR3, the DNA is TGTGCCAGCAGCTGGGCACGGGGCCTCAATGAGCAGTTCTTC.

This clonotype was seen many times. The CDR3 DNA reads TGTGCCAGCAGCTTAGGACTGCTAGCGGGGAACACCGGGGAGCTGTTTTTT. Translating gives CASSLGLLAGNTGELFF. This rearrangement joins TRBV7-9 to TRBJ2-2, with 8 bases identical to TRBD2. The germline gives CDR1 SEHNR, CDR2 FQNEAQ (reference sequence). CDR3 length equals 17 residues. Trimming removed 1 base from V and 1 base from J; junction bases left unmatched: 5.

The sample holds a few counts of this clonotype. The J gene is TRBJ1-1, the V gene TRBV9; 7 bases are a match to TRBD1. CDR1 is SGDLS and CDR2 is YYNGEE in the germline V gene. The CDR3 length is 14 residues. V shed 0 bases and J 6 bases; nucleotides not matched to a gene: 5. The CDR3 coding sequence is TGTGCCAGCAGCGTAGGAGGGGGGACAGCTGAAGCTTTCTTT. Amino acid sequence: CASSVGGGTAEAFF.

In nucleotides, the CDR3 is TGTGCCAGCAGCTTGCAGATCTCCAGGGACACTGAAGCTTTCTTT. Protein sequence: CASSLQISRDTEAFF. The chain uses TRBV7-2 and TRBJ1-1; maybe TRBD1 (5 bases). The germline gives CDR1 SGHTA, CDR2 FQGNSA. V was clipped by 3 bases and J by 3 bases, with 14 bases between them. This CDR3 has 15 amino acids.

In this sample, this clonotype turned up a few times. The CDR3 sequence: CASSGLQGGPEAFF. The CDR3, as DNA: TGTGCCAGCAGTGGCCTGCAGGGGGGACCTGAAGCTTTCTTT. The chain couples TRBV12-3 or TRBV12-4 to TRBJ1-1; 7 nucleotides line up with TRBD1. The trim removed 5 bases at V and 6 bases at J, leaving 9 bases unmatched. This CDR3 spans 14 amino acids.

The CDR3 is CASSLDSGENIQYF. The CDR3 DNA sequence: TGTGCCAGCAGCTTAGACAGCGGCGAAAACATTCAGTACTTC. V usage is TRBV7-2 and J usage is TRBJ2-4; D might be TRBD2 (5 bases). Looked up from germline, CDR1 is SGHTA and CDR2 is FQGNSA. The CDR3 loop spans 14 amino acids. With 1 base removed from V and 5 bases from J, the gap between germline ends came to 9 bases.

The chain employs TRBV4-3 and TRBJ2-7, with TRBD1 identical over 7 bases. The CDR3 covers 18 residues. The germline V gene has CDR1 LGHNA and CDR2 YSLEER. The J segment lost 0 bases and the V segment lost 3 bases, leaving 14 bases of the junction unmatched. The CDR3 DNA follows: TGCGCCAGCAGCCAGCGGCTGAACGGGCCAGGGGGCTCCTACGAGCAGTACTTC. It encodes CASSQRLNGPGGSYEQYF.

This clonotype was counted a few times. The chain employs TRBV9 and TRBJ2-3; 13 bases line up with TRBD2. In germline, CDR1 is SGDLS, CDR2 YYNGEE. V lost 4 bases to trimming and J lost 2 bases; unmatched junction nucleotides: 4. This CDR3 has 16 amino acids. Written as DNA, the CDR3 is TGTGCCAGCAGCATCACTAGCGGGGGGGCCACAGATACGCAGTATTTT. Translated: CASSITSGGATDTQYF.

The chain employs TRBV27 and TRBJ1-2; D is uncertain. Per germline, CDR1 MNHEY and CDR2 SMNVEV (reference sequence). The CDR3 has 11 amino acids. V lost 8 bases and J 4 bases, leaving 8 bases between the germline ends. As DNA, the CDR3 is TGTGCCAGCGGTTCGGTCTATGGCTACACCTTC. Translated, it gives CASGSVYGYTF.

The V and J genes are TRBV7-7 and TRBJ2-5; D not resolved. This CDR3 has 13 amino acids. Germline CDR1 is SSHAT and CDR2 is FNYEAQ (reference sequence). The CDR3 reads CCVSGENQETQYF. CDR3 bases: TGTTGCGTGTCAGGAGAGAACCAAGAGACCCAGTACTTC. The full variable domain, completed using reference TRBV7-7 and TRBJ2-5, is GAGVSQSPRYKVTKRGQDVTLRCDPISSHATLYWYQQALGQGPEFLTYFNYEAQPDKSGLPSDRFSAERPEGSISTLTIQRTEQRDSAMYRCCVSGENQETQYFGPGTRLLVL.

The rearrangement joins TRBV3-1 to TRBJ1-5; 10 nucleotides agree with TRBD1. V lost 1 base and J lost 7; bases outside the gene matches: 4. Germline CDR1 reads LGHDT; CDR2 reads YNNKEL (reference sequence). CDR3 length: 15 residues. In DNA form, the CDR3 reads TGTGCCAGCAGCCAAGCGGGACAGGGGAGGCAGCCCCAGCATTTT. Translating gives CASSQAGQGRQPQHF.

This clonotype came up a few times. The genes are TRBV12-3 or TRBV12-4 and TRBJ2-5, with D unclear. The CDR3 runs to 14 residues. The ends were cut back, 5 bases at V and 2 bases at J, with 12 bases in the middle. DNA of the CDR3: TGTGCCAGCAGTCGCCGGGCGATTCAAGAGACCCAGTACTTC. Translated: CASSRRAIQETQYF.

This clonotype was seen more than once but under ten times. The chain uses TRBV4-1 and TRBJ1-4; 7 nucleotides line up with TRBD1. The germline gives CDR1 MGHRA, CDR2 YSYEKL. The CDR3 sequence is 18 residues long. J lost 4 bases, V lost 0 bases, and 11 bases had no gene match. The CDR3 DNA reads as TGCGCCAGCAGCCAAGATCCCGACAGGGCTACTCATAATGAAAAACTGTTTTTT. Amino acids: CASSQDPDRATHNEKLFF.

This clonotype was observed a few times. In nucleotides, the CDR3 is TGTGCCAGCAGCCATAGTGGAGGTGAGCAGTTCTTC. Translated: CASSHSGGEQFF. V and J are TRBV7-3 and TRBJ2-1; a weak D match, TRBD2 (5 bases). This CDR3 has 12 residues. Trimming shortened V by 5 bases and J by 9 bases, and 11 bases separated the two germline ends. Germline loops: CDR1 SGHTA, CDR2 FQGTGA. The whole variable domain, filled in from reference TRBV7-3 and TRBJ2-1, reads GAGVSQTPSNKVTEKGKYVELRCDPISGHTALYWYRQSLGQGPEFLIYFQGTGAADDSGLPNDRFFAVRPEGSVSTLKIQRTERGDSAVYLCASSHSGGEQFFGPGTRLTVL.

The genes are TRBV20-1 and TRBJ2-1; D not certain. CDR3 length: 16 amino acids. Germline V gene sequence: CDR1 DFQATT, CDR2 SNEGSKA (reference sequence). The V end lost 0 bases, the J end lost 0 bases, and 12 bases lay between the germline ends. CDR3 sequence (DNA): TGCAGTGCTAGAGATAAGAGAGCAAGCTCCTACAATGAGCAGTTCTTC. It yields the protein CSARDKRASSYNEQFF.

This clonotype was seen more than once but under ten times. The chain links TRBV20-1 to TRBJ2-7; perhaps D is TRBD1 or TRBD2 (5 bases each). Trimming took off 2 bases at V and 2 bases at J, with 13 bases between the two ends. CDR3 length equals 14 residues. The germline V gene encodes CDR1 DFQATT and CDR2 SNEGSKA (reference sequence). CDR3 bases: TGCAGTGCTAGACCCCTCGGGACCACCTACGAGCAGTACTTC. Protein product: CSARPLGTTYEQYF.

This chain uses TRBV4-3 with TRBJ1-1; D perhaps matches TRBD1 (6 bases). Germline V lookup: CDR1 LGHNA, CDR2 YSLEER. The germline V and J ends were trimmed by 0 bases and 5 bases, with 10 bases remaining between them. This CDR3 has 14 amino acids. CDR3 amino acids: CASSQDLGATEAFF. CDR3 coding DNA: TGCGCCAGCAGCCAAGATCTGGGGGCTACTGAAGCTTTCTTT.

The chain carries TRBV3-1 and TRBJ1-6; D is undetermined. Germline V gene lookup returns CDR1 LGHDT and CDR2 YNNKEL (reference sequence). V gave up 3 bases and J gave up 6 bases, with 6 bases separating them. The CDR3 runs to 13 residues. The CDR3 loop reads CASSQSLNSPLHF. The CDR3 region has the DNA TGTGCCAGCAGCCAGTCGCTTAATTCACCCCTCCACTTT.

The chain joins TRBV7-7 to TRBJ2-3, with D perhaps matching TRBD2 (6 bases). Looked up from germline, CDR1 is SSHAT and CDR2 is FNYEAQ (reference sequence). V was clipped by 5 bases and J by 4 bases, with 13 bases between them. The CDR3 runs 14 residues. The CDR3 loop reads CASSIEGGADTQYF. CDR3 in DNA: TGTGCCAGCAGCATCGAGGGAGGAGCAGATACGCAGTATTTT.

DNA for the CDR3: TGTGCCAGCGCTGGAGGGCTAGGTGGCTACACCTTC. It translates to CASAGGLGGYTF. The chain uses TRBV2 and TRBJ1-2; no definite D call. This CDR3 has 12 residues. Per germline, CDR1 SNHLY and CDR2 FYNNEI. Trimming took off 8 bases at V and 7 bases at J, with 14 bases between the two ends.

Note on this clonotype: A junction boundary mismatches the germline segment, possibly from a read error. The rearrangement uses TRBV7-7 and TRBJ2-5; maybe TRBD2 (6 bases). The germline gives CDR1 SSHAT, CDR2 FNYEAQ (reference sequence). CDR3 size: 14 residues. Written as DNA, the CDR3 is TGTGCTAGCAGCCCAGCCCGCGGGACTGGGACCCAGTACTTC. Amino acid sequence: CASSPARGTGTQYF.

In its sample, this clonotype was seen a few times. J is TRBJ2-7 and V is TRBV7-8; 8 nucleotides agree with TRBD1. The CDR3 is 12 amino acids. Germline V gene data show CDR1 as SGHVS and CDR2 as FQNEAQ. V was pared by 3 bases and J by 6 bases, with 1 base of the junction left unmatched. CDR3: CASSFGTGEQYF. DNA for the CDR3: TGTGCCAGCAGCTTCGGGACAGGCGAGCAGTACTTC.

This clonotype has a handful of counts. The gene calls are TRBV5-1 and TRBJ2-5; 8 positions match TRBD2. The V and J ends lost 6 bases and 3 bases, in that order; junction bases with no gene match: 10. The CDR3 has 15 residues. Looked up from germline, CDR1 is SGHRS and CDR2 is YFSETQ. The CDR3 nucleotides read TGCGCCAGCACCCTTGCTACTAGCGGAAAAGAGACCCAGTACTTC. Its translation is CASTLATSGKETQYF.

The chain combines TRBV5-1 with TRBJ2-7; 9 bases are shared with TRBD2. CDR3 length: 14 amino acids. Losses at the gene ends were 3 bases for V and 0 bases for J; bases not matched to a gene: 1. CDR1 SGHRS and CDR2 YFSETQ come from the germline V gene. The CDR3 loop is CASSSSGVSYEQYF. In nucleotides, the CDR3 is TGCGCCAGCAGCTCTAGCGGGGTCTCCTACGAGCAGTACTTC.

The table lists this clonotype with a few counts. This chain joins TRBV29-1 and TRBJ2-7; 7 bases map to TRBD1. CDR1 is SQVTM and CDR2 is ANQGSEA in the germline V gene. The CDR3 loop spans 16 amino acids. J lost 5 bases, V lost 6 bases, and 19 bases had no gene match. CDR3 residues: CSVSSPNGARGNEQYF. CDR3 DNA sequence: TGCAGCGTCTCGTCCCCCAACGGGGCCAGGGGGAACGAGCAGTACTTC.

This clonotype was seen only a few times. This sequence joins TRBV20-1 and TRBJ1-1; D remains unclear. The CDR3 length is 15 residues. Trimming pared 0 bases from V and 1 base from J, leaving 12 bases between. CDR1 and CDR2 (germline): DFQATT, SNEGSKA (reference sequence). CDR3 coding DNA: TGCAGTGCTAGAGATTGGCGCGTTACGAACACTGAAGCTTTCTTT. Encoded protein: CSARDWRVTNTEAFF.